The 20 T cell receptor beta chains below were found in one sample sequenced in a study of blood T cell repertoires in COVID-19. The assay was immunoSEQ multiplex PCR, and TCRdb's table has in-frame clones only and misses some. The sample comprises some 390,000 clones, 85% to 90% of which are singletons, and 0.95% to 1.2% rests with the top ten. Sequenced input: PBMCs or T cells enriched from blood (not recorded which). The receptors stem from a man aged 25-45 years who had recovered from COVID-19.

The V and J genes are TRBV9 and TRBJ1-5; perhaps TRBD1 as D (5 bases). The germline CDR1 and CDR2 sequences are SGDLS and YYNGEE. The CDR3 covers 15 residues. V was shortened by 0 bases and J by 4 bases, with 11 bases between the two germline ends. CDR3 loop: CASSVVAAGNQPQHF. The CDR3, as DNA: TGTGCCAGCAGCGTAGTAGCGGCAGGGAATCAGCCCCAGCATTTT.

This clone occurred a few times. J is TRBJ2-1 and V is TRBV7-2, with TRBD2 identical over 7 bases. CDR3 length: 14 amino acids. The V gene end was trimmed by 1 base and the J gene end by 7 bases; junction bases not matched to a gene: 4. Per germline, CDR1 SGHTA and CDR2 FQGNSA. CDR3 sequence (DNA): TGTGCCAGCAGCTTAGTTGCGGGAGTTAATGAGCAGTTCTTC. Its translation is CASSLVAGVNEQFF.

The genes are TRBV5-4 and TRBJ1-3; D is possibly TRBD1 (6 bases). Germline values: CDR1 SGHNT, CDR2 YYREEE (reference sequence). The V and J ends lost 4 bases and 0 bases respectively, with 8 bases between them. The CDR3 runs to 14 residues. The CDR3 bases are TGTGCCAGCAGCGTGGACAGCTCTGGAAACACCATATATTTT. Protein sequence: CASSVDSSGNTIYF.

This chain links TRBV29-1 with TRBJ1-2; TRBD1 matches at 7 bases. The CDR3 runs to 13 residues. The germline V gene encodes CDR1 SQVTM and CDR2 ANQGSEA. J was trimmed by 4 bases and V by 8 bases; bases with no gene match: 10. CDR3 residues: CSTSNRGGYGYTF. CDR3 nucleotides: TGCAGCACCTCAAACAGGGGCGGCTATGGCTACACCTTC.

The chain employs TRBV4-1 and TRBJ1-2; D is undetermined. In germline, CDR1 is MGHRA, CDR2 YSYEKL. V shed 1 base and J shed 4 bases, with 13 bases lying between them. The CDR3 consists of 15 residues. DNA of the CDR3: TGCGCCAGCAGCCAAGCTATAACAGAAGTCTATGGCTACACCTTC. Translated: CASSQAITEVYGYTF.

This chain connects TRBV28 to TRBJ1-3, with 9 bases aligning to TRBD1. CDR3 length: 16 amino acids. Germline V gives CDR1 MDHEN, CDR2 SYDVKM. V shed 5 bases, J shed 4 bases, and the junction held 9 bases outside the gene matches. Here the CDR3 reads CASSPPQGAGGNTIYF. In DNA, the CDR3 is TGTGCCAGCAGTCCCCCACAGGGGGCAGGAGGAAACACCATATATTTT.

The CDR3 nucleotides read TGTGCCAGCAGTTACAGACAGGTCGACTACACCTTC. Translating it yields CASSYRQVDYTF. The chain employs TRBV28 and TRBJ1-2, with a tentative D call TRBD1 (6 bases). There are 12 residues in the CDR3. The V end lost 4 bases, the J end lost 10 bases, and 13 bases lay between the germline ends. The germline CDR1 and CDR2 sequences are MDHEN and SYDVKM.

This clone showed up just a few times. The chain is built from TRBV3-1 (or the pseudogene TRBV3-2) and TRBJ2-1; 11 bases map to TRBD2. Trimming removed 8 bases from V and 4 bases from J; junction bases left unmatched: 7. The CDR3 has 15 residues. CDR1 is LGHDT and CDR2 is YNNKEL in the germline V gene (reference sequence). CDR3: CASCLAGGGYNEQFF. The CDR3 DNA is TGTGCCAGCTGTCTAGCGGGAGGTGGGTACAATGAGCAGTTCTTC.

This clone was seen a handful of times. CDR3 sequence (DNA): TGTGCCAGCAGTTCACCCGGGACAGGTTACACTGAAGCTTTCTTT. It translates to CASSSPGTGYTEAFF. The rearrangement links TRBV28 to TRBJ1-1; 8 nucleotides line up with TRBD1. The CDR3 covers 15 residues. V lost 4 bases and J lost 3; bases outside the gene matches: 7. From germline, CDR1 is MDHEN and CDR2 SYDVKM.

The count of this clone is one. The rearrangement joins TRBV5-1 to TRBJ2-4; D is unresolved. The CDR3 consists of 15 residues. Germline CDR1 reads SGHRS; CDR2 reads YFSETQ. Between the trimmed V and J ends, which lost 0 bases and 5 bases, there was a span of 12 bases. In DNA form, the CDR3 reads TGCGCCAGCAGCTTGGATCCTCGCGAAGAAAACATTCAGTACTTC. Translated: CASSLDPREENIQYF.

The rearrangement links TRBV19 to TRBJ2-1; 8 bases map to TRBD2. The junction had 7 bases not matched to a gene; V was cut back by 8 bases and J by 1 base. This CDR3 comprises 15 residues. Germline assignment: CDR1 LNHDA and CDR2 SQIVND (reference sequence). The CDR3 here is CASASGRGSYNEQFF. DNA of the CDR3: TGTGCCAGTGCGAGCGGGAGAGGGTCCTACAATGAGCAGTTCTTC.

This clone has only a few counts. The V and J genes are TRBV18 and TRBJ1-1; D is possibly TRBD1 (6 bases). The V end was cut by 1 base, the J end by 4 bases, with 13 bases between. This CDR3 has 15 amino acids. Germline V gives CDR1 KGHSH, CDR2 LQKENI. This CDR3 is CASSPQGVHGTEAFF. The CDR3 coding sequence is TGTGCCAGCTCACCACAGGGGGTACATGGCACTGAAGCTTTCTTT.

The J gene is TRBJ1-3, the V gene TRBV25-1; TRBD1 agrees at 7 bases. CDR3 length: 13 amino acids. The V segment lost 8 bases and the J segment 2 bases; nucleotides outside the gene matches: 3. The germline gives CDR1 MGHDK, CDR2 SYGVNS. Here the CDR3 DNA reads TGTGCCAGCGCAGGACAGGCTGGAAACACCATATATTTT. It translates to CASAGQAGNTIYF.

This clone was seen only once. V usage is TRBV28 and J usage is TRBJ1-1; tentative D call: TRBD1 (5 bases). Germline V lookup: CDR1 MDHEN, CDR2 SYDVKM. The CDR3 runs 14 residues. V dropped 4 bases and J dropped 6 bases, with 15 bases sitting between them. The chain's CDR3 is CASSYRTLHAEAFF. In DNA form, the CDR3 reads TGTGCCAGCAGTTATCGGACACTCCACGCTGAAGCTTTCTTT.

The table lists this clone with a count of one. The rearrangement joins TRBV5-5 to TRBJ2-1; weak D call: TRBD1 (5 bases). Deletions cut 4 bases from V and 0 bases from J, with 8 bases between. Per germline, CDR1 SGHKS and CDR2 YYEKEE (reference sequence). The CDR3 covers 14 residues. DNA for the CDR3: TGTGCCAGCAGCCCAGACAGCTCCTACAATGAGCAGTTCTTC. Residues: CASSPDSSYNEQFF.

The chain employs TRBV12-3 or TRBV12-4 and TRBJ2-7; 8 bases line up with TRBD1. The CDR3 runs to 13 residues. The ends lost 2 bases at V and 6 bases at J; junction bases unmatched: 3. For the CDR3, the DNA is TGTGCCAGCAGTTTAAGACAGGGGAGCGAGCAGTACTTC. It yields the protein CASSLRQGSEQYF.

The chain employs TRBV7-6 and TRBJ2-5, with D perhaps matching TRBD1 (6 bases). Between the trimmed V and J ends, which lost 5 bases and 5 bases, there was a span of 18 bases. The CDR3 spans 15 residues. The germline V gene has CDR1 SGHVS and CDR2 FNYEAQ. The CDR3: CASSMTGTFTETQYF. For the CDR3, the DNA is TGTGCCAGCAGCATGACCGGGACATTCACGGAGACCCAGTACTTC.

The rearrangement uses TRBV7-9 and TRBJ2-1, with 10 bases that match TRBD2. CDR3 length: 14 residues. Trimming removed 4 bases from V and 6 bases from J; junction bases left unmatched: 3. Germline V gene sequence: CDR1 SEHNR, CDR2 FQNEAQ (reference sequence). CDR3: CASSYGTSANEQFF. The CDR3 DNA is TGTGCCAGCAGCTACGGGACTAGCGCCAATGAGCAGTTCTTC.

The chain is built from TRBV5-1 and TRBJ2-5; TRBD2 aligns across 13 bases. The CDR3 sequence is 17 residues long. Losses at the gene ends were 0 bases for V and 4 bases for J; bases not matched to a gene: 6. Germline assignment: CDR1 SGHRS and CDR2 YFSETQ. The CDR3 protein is CASSLAGTSGIGETQYF. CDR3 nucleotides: TGCGCCAGCAGCTTGGCCGGGACTAGCGGGATCGGAGAGACCCAGTACTTC.

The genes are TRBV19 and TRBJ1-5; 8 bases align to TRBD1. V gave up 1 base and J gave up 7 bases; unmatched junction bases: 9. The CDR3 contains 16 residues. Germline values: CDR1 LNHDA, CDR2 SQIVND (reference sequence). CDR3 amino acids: CASSIVLRGRGQPQHF. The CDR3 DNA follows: TGTGCCAGTAGTATAGTTCTCAGGGGGCGCGGACAGCCCCAGCATTTT. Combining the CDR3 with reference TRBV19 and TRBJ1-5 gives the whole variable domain DGGITQSPKYLFRKEGQNVTLSCEQNLNHDAMYWYRQDPGQGLRLIYYSQIVNDFQKGDIAEGYSVSREKKESFPLTVTSAQKNPTAFYLCASSIVLRGRGQPQHFGDGTRLSIL.